The 23 T cell receptor beta chains in this list originate from one sample, sequenced in a study of siplizumab effects on memory and regulatory T cells. Method: immunoSEQ multiplex PCR; TCRdb's copy keeps in-frame clones and lacks some. This table has over 85,000 clones, roughly 89% appearing once. The sequencing sample was made of CD4+ T cells sorted from blood. These receptors came from a human donor in good health.

The chain is built from TRBV6-1 and TRBJ2-3; a weak D match, TRBD2 (6 bases). V gave up 0 bases and J gave up 4 bases, with 11 bases separating them. Germline CDR1 is MNHNS and CDR2 is SASEGT. The CDR3 has 15 amino acids. The CDR3 DNA reads TGTGCCAGCAGTGAAGCCCTAGCGTGGGCAGATACGCAGTATTTT. Protein product: CASSEALAWADTQYF.

The chain couples TRBV9 to TRBJ2-7; TRBD2 might be the D (5 bases). Trimming removed 3 bases from V and 0 bases from J, with 7 bases in between. Germline CDR1 and CDR2: SGDLS and YYNGEE. The CDR3 extends over 13 amino acids. Here the CDR3 DNA reads TGTGCCAGCAGCGGAGGGTTCTCCTACGAGCAGTACTTC. It encodes CASSGGFSYEQYF. Drawing the rest from reference TRBV9 and TRBJ2-7, the complete variable domain is DSGVTQTPKHLITATGQRVTLRCSPRSGDLSVYWYQQSLDQGLQFLIQYYNGEERAKGNILERFSAQQFPDLHSELNLSSLELGDSALYFCASSGGFSYEQYFGPGTRLTVT.

The rearrangement links TRBV5-1 to TRBJ2-7; D may be TRBD1 (6 bases). CDR1 and CDR2 (germline): SGHRS, YFSETQ. The CDR3 consists of 14 residues. Trimming pared 0 bases from V and 5 bases from J, leaving 12 bases between. Written as DNA, the CDR3 is TGCGCCAGCAGCTTGGGGCCAGGGGCGAACGAGCAGTACTTC. It yields the protein CASSLGPGANEQYF.

V and J are TRBV5-5 and TRBJ1-1; 7 positions agree with TRBD1. The germline V gene has CDR1 SGHKS and CDR2 YYEKEE (reference sequence). With 2 bases clipped from V and 4 bases from J, the junction kept 8 bases outside the gene matches. The CDR3 is 15 residues long. DNA of the CDR3: TGTGCCAGCAGCTTTGGTGAGGGGGCTTTCACTGAAGCTTTCTTT. Encoded protein: CASSFGEGAFTEAFF.

This clone has just one count. The rearrangement links TRBV11-1 to TRBJ2-7, with D tentatively TRBD1 (6 bases). The CDR3 loop spans 13 amino acids. The ends were cut back, 5 bases at V and 4 bases at J, with 12 bases in the middle. From germline, CDR1 is SGHAT and CDR2 FQDESV (reference sequence). CDR3 loop: CASSRDRMYEQYF. DNA for the CDR3: TGTGCCAGCAGCCGAGACAGGATGTACGAGCAGTACTTC. Drawing the rest from reference TRBV11-1 and TRBJ2-7, the complete variable domain is EAEVAQSPRYKITEKSQAVAFWCDPISGHATLYWYRQILGQGPELLVQFQDESVVDDSQLPKDRFSAERLKGVDSTLKIQPAELGDSAMYLCASSRDRMYEQYFGPGTRLTVT.

The J gene is TRBJ2-7, the V gene TRBV7-8; D gene unclear. Germline V gives CDR1 SGHVS, CDR2 FQNEAQ. V was clipped by 2 bases and J by 3 bases, with 11 bases between them. There are 14 residues in the CDR3. CDR3 in amino acids: CASSLRTVVYEQYF. The DNA of the CDR3 is TGTGCCAGCAGCTTAAGGACCGTCGTCTACGAGCAGTACTTC. The complete variable domain, with remaining parts taken from reference TRBV7-8 and TRBJ2-7, reads GAGVSQSPRYKVAKRGQDVALRCDPISGHVSLFWYQQALGQGPEFLTYFQNEAQLDKSGLPSDRFFAERPEGSVSTLKIQRTQQEDSAVYLCASSLRTVVYEQYFGPGTRLTVT.

The gene calls are TRBV5-1 and TRBJ2-1, with D perhaps matching TRBD1 (6 bases). Germline loops: CDR1 SGHRS, CDR2 YFSETQ. The CDR3 sequence is 16 residues long. V dropped 0 bases and J dropped 8 bases, with 18 bases sitting between them. The CDR3 coding sequence is TGCGCCAGCAGCTTGGTGGGGGCGGCTCGCAACGATGAGCAGTTCTTC. Encoded protein: CASSLVGAARNDEQFF.

In DNA form, the CDR3 reads TGTGCCAGCAGCAAAGCTGGTCCTCTCCACTTT. It yields the protein CASSKAGPLHF. The V gene is TRBV21-1, the J gene TRBJ1-6. TRBV21-1 is a listed pseudogene. This CDR3 spans 11 amino acids.

This clone turned up a few times. The chain employs TRBV7-9 and TRBJ1-5; D perhaps matches TRBD1 (5 bases). The CDR3 covers 13 residues. Germline V gives CDR1 SEHNR, CDR2 FQNEAQ (reference sequence). The V end lost 4 bases, the J end lost 4 bases, and 8 bases lay between the germline ends. CDR3 sequence (DNA): TGTGCCAGCAGCTCACAGGAGAATCAGCCCCAGCATTTT. Translated, it gives CASSSQENQPQHF.

V usage is TRBV30 and J usage is TRBJ2-4, with D unresolved. Germline CDR1 GTSNPN, CDR2 SVGIG (reference sequence). The CDR3 runs to 13 residues. V was shortened by 1 base and J by 1 base, with 5 bases between the two germline ends. For the CDR3, the DNA is TGTGCCTGGAGTGCTTGGGCCAAAAACATTCAGTACTTC. Its protein is CAWSAWAKNIQYF. The whole variable domain, remainder taken from reference TRBV30 and TRBJ2-4, is SQTIHQWPATLVQPVGSPLSLECTVEGTSNPNLYWYRQAAGRGLQLLFYSVGIGQISSEVPQNLSASRPQDRQFILSSKKLLLSDSGFYLCAWSAWAKNIQYFGAGTRLSVL.

This chain connects TRBV2 to TRBJ1-5, with 8 bases identical to TRBD1. This CDR3 contains 15 residues. Germline loops: CDR1 SNHLY, CDR2 FYNNEI. V was clipped by 6 bases and J by 1 base; unmatched bases: 5. Here the CDR3 DNA reads TGTGCCAGCAGAAGGACAGGGTTCAGCAATCAGCCCCAGCATTTT. It codes for CASRRTGFSNQPQHF.

The V gene is TRBV5-1, the J gene TRBJ1-3; tentatively, D is TRBD1 (5 bases). From germline, CDR1 is SGHRS and CDR2 YFSETQ. The CDR3 has 17 residues. The V end lost 4 bases, the J end lost 0 bases, and 17 bases lay between the germline ends. CDR3 nucleotides: TGCGCCAGCAGCAACCCACTCGGGGGTGACTCTGGAAACACCATATATTTT. Translated, it gives CASSNPLGGDSGNTIYF.

CDR3 loop: CASSPSTGYTGELFF. DNA of the CDR3: TGTGCCAGCAGCCCGAGTACGGGCTACACCGGGGAGCTGTTTTTT. V and J are TRBV11-3 and TRBJ2-2, with unresolved D. Germline values: CDR1 SGHNT, CDR2 YENEEA. This CDR3 region has 15 residues. Trimming removed 5 bases from V and 3 bases from J, with 13 bases in between.

This clone showed up just once. The chain carries TRBV10-3 and TRBJ2-7; 9 bases match TRBD1. Germline CDR1 is ENHRY and CDR2 is SYGVKD. The CDR3 is made up of 13 amino acids. V trimming: 2 bases; J trimming: 5 bases; junction bases outside the gene matches: 1. DNA for the CDR3: TGTGCCATCAGTGAGGGACAGGGGAACGAGCAGTACTTC. It is translated as CAISEGQGNEQYF.

This clone was seen a single time. The chain carries TRBV5-1 and TRBJ2-3; D remains unclear. This CDR3 contains 13 residues. Germline CDR1 is SGHRS and CDR2 is YFSETQ. Trimming took off 4 bases at V and 1 base at J, with 7 bases between the two ends. CDR3 nucleotide sequence: TGCGCCAGCAGCCTTAGCCGCACAGATACGCAGTATTTT. Protein product: CASSLSRTDTQYF. The full variable domain, completed using reference TRBV5-1 and TRBJ2-3, is KAGVTQTPRYLIKTRGQQVTLSCSPISGHRSVSWYQQTPGQGLQFLFEYFSETQRNKGNFPGRFSGRQFSNSRSEMNVSTLELGDSALYLCASSLSRTDTQYFGPGTRLTVL.

This rearrangement joins TRBV11-1 to TRBJ1-5, with D unclear. From germline, CDR1 is SGHAT and CDR2 FQDESV (reference sequence). This CDR3 has 14 amino acids. V was pared by 1 base and J by 1 base, with 5 bases between. DNA for the CDR3: TGTGCCAGCAGCTTAGGAGCGAGCAATCAGCCCCAGCATTTT. Encoded protein: CASSLGASNQPQHF.

There are a few counts of this clone. V is TRBV19 and J is TRBJ1-2; 10 positions match TRBD1. CDR1 LNHDA and CDR2 SQIVND come from the germline V gene (reference sequence). The CDR3 is made up of 12 amino acids. With 11 bases clipped from V and 4 bases from J, the junction kept 4 bases outside the gene matches. CDR3 DNA sequence: TGTGCCGCCGGACAGGGGGGCTATGGCTACACCTTC. Residues: CAAGQGGYGYTF.

DNA of the CDR3: TGTGCCAGCAGCCCGAGGACAGCACAAGAGACCCAGTACTTC. This translates into CASSPRTAQETQYF. V usage is TRBV4-2 and J usage is TRBJ2-5, with D perhaps TRBD1 (6 bases). CDR3 size: 14 residues. The germline V gene has CDR1 LGHNA and CDR2 YNFKEQ. Trimming cost V 4 bases and J 2 bases, with 11 bases left between them.

V and J are TRBV9 and TRBJ2-2; D perhaps matches TRBD1 (6 bases). The V gene lost 4 bases and the J gene lost 4 bases, with 14 bases spanning the gap. The length of the CDR3 is 15 residues. The germline CDR1 and CDR2 sequences are SGDLS and YYNGEE. CDR3 amino acids: CASSKWGRGTGELFF. In DNA, the CDR3 is TGTGCCAGCAGCAAGTGGGGGCGAGGCACCGGGGAGCTGTTTTTT.

The genes are TRBV21-1 and TRBJ2-2; TRBD2 is taken as the D call from the table, unchecked against the DNA. TRBV21-1 corresponds to a pseudogene. The CDR3 runs 15 residues. The CDR3 DNA follows: TGTGCCAGCAGGGGGACTAGCGGGAGTTCCGGGGAGCTGTTTTTT. Its protein is CASRGTSGSSGELFF.

The rearrangement uses TRBV6-6 and TRBJ2-1, with TRBD2 matching over 11 bases. This CDR3 has 14 amino acids. Germline V lookup: CDR1 MNHNY, CDR2 SVGAGI (reference sequence). Losses at the gene ends were 2 bases for V and 8 bases for J; bases not matched to a gene: 2. The CDR3 region has the DNA TGTGCCAGCAGTTACCTAGCGGGGGGCGATGAGCAGTTCTTC. Amino acid sequence: CASSYLAGGDEQFF.

The chain uses TRBV7-6 and TRBJ2-2; 9 nucleotides agree with TRBD1. The V gene end was trimmed by 2 bases and the J gene end by 4 bases; junction bases not matched to a gene: 8. The germline V gene has CDR1 SGHVS and CDR2 FNYEAQ. This CDR3 comprises 17 residues. The DNA of the CDR3 is TGTGCCAGCAGCTTAATTCTTGGGACAGGGCTCACCGGGGAGCTGTTTTTT. It encodes CASSLILGTGLTGELFF.

The chain is built from TRBV23-1 and TRBJ2-7; D is undetermined. TRBV23-1 is known as an ORF, though its function is uncertain. The V and J ends lost 2 bases and 0 bases respectively, with 14 bases between them. The CDR3 runs 16 residues. The CDR3 here is CASSQPGLGDSYEQYF. CDR3 in DNA: TGCGCCAGCAGTCAACCGGGCCTCGGCGACTCCTACGAGCAGTACTTC.